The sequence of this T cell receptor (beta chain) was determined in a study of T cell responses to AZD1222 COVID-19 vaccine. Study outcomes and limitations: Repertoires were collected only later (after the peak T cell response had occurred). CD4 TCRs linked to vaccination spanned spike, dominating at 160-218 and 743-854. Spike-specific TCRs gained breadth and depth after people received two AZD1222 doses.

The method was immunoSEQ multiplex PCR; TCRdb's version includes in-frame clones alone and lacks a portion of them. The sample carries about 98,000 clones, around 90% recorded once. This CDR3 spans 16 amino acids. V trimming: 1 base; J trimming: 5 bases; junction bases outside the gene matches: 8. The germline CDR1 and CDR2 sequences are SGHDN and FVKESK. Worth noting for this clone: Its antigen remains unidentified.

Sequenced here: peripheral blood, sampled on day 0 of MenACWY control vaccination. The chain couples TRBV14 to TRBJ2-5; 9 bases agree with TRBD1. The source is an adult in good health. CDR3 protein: CASSQGLNRGLETQYF. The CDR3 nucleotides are TGTGCCAGCAGCCAAGGGCTGAACAGGGGGCTTGAGACCCAGTACTTC.